A selection of T cell receptor beta chains follows, all from one sample in a study of CD8 T cells in Susac syndrome. One entry per CDR3 protein, called by TCRdb with MiXCR from the immunoSEQ multiplex PCR reads. The sample consists of about 150,000 distinct CDR3 sequences, approximately 96% of them appearing once. Sequenced input: CD4+ T cells from PBMCs. These receptors were obtained from a human donor with Susac syndrome. Each CDR3 is given with its conserved first and last residue. D genes are given only for firm matches. Size is stated for part of the rows, as once, few or many counts, or as a class when the clone is expanded.

D	V	length	size	J	CDR3	DNA
TRBD1	TRBV7-9	13	.	TRBJ1-1	CASGTGVGTEAFF	TGTGCCAGCGGGACAGGGGTGGGCACTGAAGCTTTCTTT
.	TRBV29-1	13	.	TRBJ1-5	CSVMDSWDQPQHF	TGCAGCGTCATGGACTCGTGGGATCAGCCCCAGCATTTT
.	TRBV3-1	12	.	TRBJ2-1	CASRRTDNEQFF	TGTGCCAGCAGACGGACGGATAATGAGCAGTTCTTC
.	TRBV20-1	14	.	TRBJ2-2	CSARAGSGPGELFF	TGCAGTGCTAGGGCAGGAAGCGGACCCGGGGAGCTGTTTTTT
.	TRBV5-6	16	.	TRBJ1-2	CASSFPDQGQSYGYTF	TGTGCCAGCAGCTTCCCAGACCAAGGACAGTCCTATGGCTACACCTTC
.	TRBV6-6	14	.	TRBJ1-2	CASSQRPPSWGYTF	TGTGCCAGCAGTCAAAGACCCCCCTCTTGGGGCTACACCTTC
.	TRBV29-1	12	.	TRBJ2-7	CSVIPTAYEQYF	TGCAGCGTTATCCCGACAGCCTACGAGCAGTACTTC
TRBD1	TRBV4-1	15	.	TRBJ2-7	CASSQDYDRAYEQYF	TGCGCCAGCAGCCAAGATTATGACAGGGCCTACGAGCAGTACTTC
TRBD2	TRBV3-1	16	.	TRBJ2-2	CASSRPGLAGTGELFF	TGTGCCAGCAGCCGCCCGGGACTAGCGGGGACCGGGGAGCTGTTTTTT
.	TRBV7-9	15	.	TRBJ2-5	CASSLTRAAQETQYF	TGTGCCAGCAGCTTAACCCGAGCAGCCCAAGAGACCCAGTACTTC
.	TRBV24-1	17	once	TRBJ2-7	CATSDLPRRDIRYEQYF	TGTGCCACCAGTGATTTGCCCCGCAGGGACATACGCTACGAGCAGTACTTC
.	TRBV19	12	.	TRBJ1-2	CASRTGTLGYTF	TGTGCCAGTAGAACCGGGACTCTGGGCTACACCTTC
.	TRBV4-1	17	.	TRBJ2-6	CASSQAPIAAGANVLTF	TGCGCCAGCAGCCAAGCCCCGATAGCGGCCGGGGCCAACGTCCTGACTTTC
TRBD2	TRBV7-2	15	.	TRBJ2-1	CASSFRGGHVYEQFF	TGTGCCAGCAGCTTTCGCGGGGGGCATGTATATGAGCAGTTCTTC
TRBD1	TRBV2	18	.	TRBJ2-5	CASRTMLRTGGRQETQYF	TGTGCCAGCAGAACCATGCTCAGGACAGGGGGTCGGCAAGAGACCCAGTACTTC
TRBD2	TRBV25-1	19	.	TRBJ2-5	CASSGVPGLAGGTGETQYF	TGTGCCAGCAGTGGCGTCCCGGGACTAGCGGGAGGGACGGGAGAGACCCAGTACTTC
TRBD2	TRBV6-5	17	.	TRBJ2-7	CASSYSGTGLAGGEQYF	TGTGCCAGCAGTTACTCGGGAACGGGACTAGCGGGAGGGGAGCAGTACTTC
TRBD1	TRBV29-1	15	.	TRBJ2-3	CSASSSGQGTDTQYF	TGCAGCGCTTCCTCCTCGGGACAGGGTACAGATACGCAGTATTTT
TRBD1	TRBV20-1	13	.	TRBJ1-2	CSAREGGGYGYTF	TGCAGTGCTAGAGAAGGGGGCGGCTATGGCTACACCTTC
TRBD1	TRBV4-1	15	.	TRBJ2-1	CASSQVVDRKNEQFF	TGCGCCAGCAGCCAAGTTGTGGACAGGAAAAATGAGCAGTTCTTC
.	TRBV7-2	11	.	TRBJ1-2	CASSLQMSYTF	TGTGCCAGCAGCTTACAGATGAGCTACACCTTC
.	TRBV4-1	14	.	TRBJ2-2	CASSQGENTGELFF	TGCGCCAGCAGCCAAGGGGAGAACACCGGGGAGCTGTTTTTT
.	TRBV20-1	12	once	TRBJ2-3	CSATTSTDTQYF	TGCAGTGCGACGACTAGCACAGATACGCAGTATTTT
.	TRBV3-1	13	.	TRBJ2-2	CASSKQNTGELFF	TGTGCCAGCAGCAAGCAGAACACCGGGGAGCTGTTTTTT
TRBD1	TRBV5-6	15	.	TRBJ2-7	CASSNLMTGGYEQYF	TGTGCCAGCAGCAACCTCATGACAGGGGGCTACGAGCAGTACTTC
TRBD2	TRBV6-2/TRBV6-3	20	.	TRBJ2-3	CASSYAIVGTSGRKADTQYF	TGTGCCAGCAGTTACGCAATCGTTGGGACTAGCGGGAGGAAGGCAGATACGCAGTATTTT
.	TRBV5-1	14	.	TRBJ2-7	CASSLEVDAYEQYF	TGCGCCAGCAGCTTGGAGGTAGATGCCTACGAGCAGTACTTC